Listed here is a single T cell receptor (beta chain). The clone's antigen remains unknown. One base away there is no much larger clone; base qualities are not given. As encoded in the germline V gene, CDR1 is MGHRA while CDR2 is YSYEKL. V and J lose 0 bases and 8 bases, and a span of 8 bases separates them. The CDR3 spans 13 residues, from the cysteine through the phenylalanine. The retained sequence is limited to the CDR3, 39 bases, with the frame set at the first base. This entry comes from a study of blood T cell repertoires in COVID-19 (dated by TCRdb to 2020 to 2021). A note on the overall study: Samples covering the acute and convalescent phases of COVID-19 were provided by collaborators in the United States, Italy and Spain. The material from the prospective study consisted of cDNA or gDNA derived from T cells, B-cell-depleted T cells, or PBMCs. Subjects who had been exposed to COVID-19, were actively infected with it, or had recovered from it provided the deeply sampled blood TCRbeta repertoires that made up the dataset. A freely available public database, intended as a resource for researchers studying the immune response to SARS-CoV-2, is where the repertoires were released. The samples were drawn from the first 160 participants of the ongoing ImmuneRACE study and from under 1,500 subjects provided by 6 global collaborators. Nearly every sample came with metadata listing a de-identified subject ID, COVID-19 status, age in years and sex. Where available, HLA class I and class II types were taken from metadata supplied by the sample provider and were not determined by assay-based typing. The investigation overall reported the following: How much clinical and demographic metadata was included differed by source and by participant, and the metadata was provided uncurated.

TCRbeta CDR3 regions were amplified from genomic DNA using the immunoSEQ Assay, a bias-controlled multiplex PCR. The paper's processing steps were these. The number of nucleated cells in each sample was estimated from the amplification of reference gene primers within the assay. To quantify the absolute abundance of each unique TCRbeta CDR3 rearrangement, sequence reads were collapsed and filtered. For each sample, productive Simpson clonality was calculated by taking the square root of Simpson's diversity index across productive rearrangements. Not all clones reach the TCRdb copy of this immuneACCESS table, which keeps in-frame sequences only. Checked studies attribute under half of the gap to unresolved V genes and leave the rest unexplained. V, J and clone size are taken as reported in that table, and D and trimming were inferred from the DNA itself. For this sample the table gives 34,000 or so clones, of which 87% were detected only once. Roughly 2.1% of the sample is taken by the ten largest.

Whole blood was collected in K2EDTA tubes by collaborating institutions according to the institutions' own protocols. For TCRbeta analysis, collaborator samples were shipped as frozen whole blood, as isolated PBMCs, or as DNA extracted from either sample type. The sequence joins TRBV4-1 to TRBJ2-1; the D gene is perhaps TRBD1, from 5 matching bases. The sample comprised peripheral blood. This sequence was found in a man aged 50 to 60 with active or convalescent COVID-19. In nucleotides, the sequence is TGCGCCAGCAGCCAAGAAGGGGATTATGAGCAGTTCTTC. Its protein product is CASSQEGDYEQFF.